A selection of T cell receptor beta chains follows, all from one sample in a study of T cells in Graves' hyperthyroidism and ophthalmopathy. TCRdb analysed the multiplex PCR reads with MiXCR anew, one entry per CDR3 protein. Of about 560,000 distinct CDR3 sequences in the sample, around 15% were seen once. The sample was blood. These receptors originate from a woman aged 18-30 years with Graves' hyperthyroidism. CDR3s include the opening cysteine and the closing phenylalanine or tryptophan. Each record gives: CDR3 length, clone size, D gene, V gene, J gene, CDR3 protein, CDR3 DNA. The D gene is left open where the match is weak. Clone size is shown for a subset of rows, as once, few, many or a class of expanded clone.

>12|few|-|TRBV5-1|TRBJ1-2
CASSPGGGIGTF
TGCGCCAGCAGCCCTGGGGGTGGAATCGGAACCTTC
>15|many|TRBD1|TRBV28|TRBJ2-7
CASSSGTALGYEQYF
TGTGCCAGCAGCTCCGGGACAGCGCTCGGTTACGAGCAGTACTTC
>18|many|TRBD2|TRBV5-1|TRBJ2-1
CASSLNLAGDLVGNEQFF
TGCGCCAGCAGCTTGAACCTAGCGGGAGACTTAGTGGGGAATGAGCAGTTCTTC
>14|few|-|TRBV7-8|TRBJ2-5
CASSFGGAVETQYF
TGTGCCAGCAGCTTTGGTGGTGCCGTAGAGACCCAGTACTTC
>13|many|-|TRBV6-5|TRBJ1-5
CASSYSKGQPQHF
TGTGCCAGCAGTTACTCGAAAGGTCAGCCCCAGCATTTT
>17|many|-|TRBV12-3/TRBV12-4|TRBJ2-3
CASSRTLAEGGTDTQYF
TGTGCCAGCAGTCGAACCCTAGCGGAGGGGGGCACAGATACGCAGTATTTT
>14|many|-|TRBV10-1|TRBJ2-7
CASSGSTAPYEQYF
TGCGCCAGCAGTGGTTCGACTGCACCCTACGAGCAGTACTTC
>17|-|TRBD2|TRBV29-1|TRBJ2-3
CSVEDRLAGGPTDTQYF
TGCAGCGTTGAAGATCGACTAGCGGGAGGACCCACAGATACGCAGTATTTT
>12|-|-|TRBV20-1|TRBJ2-1
CSVIQGNNEQFF
TGCAGTGTAATCCAGGGTAACAATGAGCAGTTCTTC
>11|few|-|TRBV7-9|TRBJ1-4
CASTPGEKLFF
TGTGCCAGCACTCCGGGCGAAAAACTGTTTTTT
>16|many|-|TRBV5-1|TRBJ2-1
CASSSSGSSRYNEQFF
TGCGCCAGCTCCTCGAGCGGTAGCAGTAGGTACAATGAGCAGTTCTTC
>12|many|-|TRBV29-1|TRBJ2-3
CSVEWGGDTQYF
TGCAGCGTTGAATGGGGAGGAGATACGCAGTATTTT
>14|few|-|TRBV2|TRBJ2-2
CASGSGLGGRELFF
TGTGCCAGTGGCTCAGGGTTGGGAGGCCGGGAGCTGTTTTTT
>14|-|-|TRBV19|TRBJ1-5
CASSAGQSNQPQHF
TGTGCCAGTAGCGCGGGACAAAGCAATCAGCCCCAGCATTTT
>15|few|TRBD1|TRBV20-1|TRBJ2-7
CSARGWRTGWYEQYF
TGCAGTGCTAGAGGGTGGAGGACAGGGTGGTACGAGCAGTACTTC
>16|-|TRBD2|TRBV7-6|TRBJ2-3
CASSSGASGRTDTQYF
TGTGCCAGCAGCTCGGGGGCTAGCGGGCGCACAGATACGCAGTATTTT
>12|many|-|TRBV20-1|TRBJ2-7
CSVWRGSYEQYF
TGCAGTGTCTGGAGGGGAAGTTACGAGCAGTACTTC
>18|few|TRBD1|TRBV5-1|TRBJ2-4
CASSLGFGTGAAGDIQYF
TGCGCCAGCAGCCTCGGTTTTGGGACAGGGGCCGCCGGGGACATTCAGTACTTC
>13|-|-|TRBV29-1|TRBJ2-3
CSVRGRVTDTQYF
TGCAGCGTTAGGGGCAGGGTCACAGATACGCAGTATTTT
>15|few|TRBD2|TRBV20-1|TRBJ2-5
CSAGRPSGVQETQYF
TGCAGTGCCGGAAGACCGAGCGGGGTCCAAGAGACCCAGTACTTC
>17|few|-|TRBV4-1|TRBJ2-7
CASSPTPPPFSSYEQYF
TGCGCCAGCAGCCCGACCCCCCCGCCGTTTAGCTCCTACGAGCAGTACTTC
>21|few|TRBD2|TRBV12-3/TRBV12-4|TRBJ2-2
CASSHIFPGTSGREITGELFF
TGTGCCAGCAGCCACATTTTCCCCGGGACTAGCGGGAGGGAGATCACCGGGGAGCTGTTTTTT
>15|-|-|TRBV3-1|TRBJ1-2
CASSQEITGPYGYTF
TGTGCCAGCAGCCAAGAAATTACAGGACCCTATGGCTACACCTTC
>15|many|-|TRBV2|TRBJ2-1
CASIPIAIGHNEQFF
TGTGCCAGCATTCCGATAGCGATAGGACACAATGAGCAGTTCTTC
>15|few|TRBD2|TRBV18|TRBJ2-1
CASSPRLADNNEQFF
TGTGCCAGCTCACCACGACTAGCAGACAACAATGAGCAGTTCTTC
>16|many|TRBD1|TRBV20-1|TRBJ1-1
CSACALDRGQGTEAFF
TGCAGTGCTTGTGCCCTGGACAGGGGGCAAGGCACTGAAGCTTTCTTT
>15|many|-|TRBV18|TRBJ1-2
CASSPPAGASYGYTF
TGTGCCAGCTCACCACCGGCGGGGGCGTCCTATGGCTACACCTTC
>14|few|TRBD2|TRBV25-1|TRBJ2-1
CASSETSGYNEQFF
TGTGCCAGCAGTGAGACTAGCGGTTACAATGAGCAGTTCTTC
>13|many|TRBD1|TRBV30|TRBJ2-7
CAWSRDRGIEQYF
TGTGCCTGGAGTCGAGACAGGGGGATCGAGCAGTACTTC
>14|many|-|TRBV7-6|TRBJ2-7
CASSLDGGRYEQYF
TGTGCCAGCAGCTTAGACGGGGGAAGGTACGAGCAGTACTTC
>17|few|TRBD1|TRBV4-3|TRBJ1-3
CASSQEGTGRPGNTIYF
TGCGCCAGCAGCCAAGAGGGGACAGGGCGACCGGGAAACACCATATATTTT
>16|few|TRBD2|TRBV6-1|TRBJ2-1
CASSQLGTSGSDEQFF
TGTGCCAGCAGTCAATTGGGGACTAGCGGGAGCGATGAGCAGTTCTTC
>14|-|-|TRBV20-1|TRBJ2-5
CSARESTGRETQYF
TGCAGTGCTAGAGAGTCCACAGGGAGAGAGACCCAGTACTTC
>15|-|-|TRBV18|TRBJ1-4
CASSPVGFPNEKLFF
TGTGCCAGCTCACCAGTAGGCTTCCCAAATGAAAAACTGTTTTTT
>15|-|-|TRBV29-1|TRBJ2-6
CSFSGSRSGANVLTF
TGCAGCTTCAGTGGTAGTCGCTCTGGGGCCAACGTCCTGACTTTC
>12|few|-|TRBV9|TRBJ2-1
CASSPGDFSGFF
TGTGCCAGCAGTCCGGGAGACTTCAGCGGGTTCTTC
>16|-|-|TRBV6-6|TRBJ1-1
CASSYSGIAMNTEAFF
TGTGCCAGCAGTTACTCCGGAATAGCTATGAACACTGAAGCTTTCTTT
>16|once|TRBD2|TRBV7-2|TRBJ2-1
CASSPDGGSSYNEQFF
TGTGCCAGCAGCCCCGACGGGGGGAGCTCCTACAATGAGCAGTTCTTC
>13|-|-|TRBV28|TRBJ2-7
CASRKHPGSEQYF
TGTGCCAGCAGAAAACACCCGGGGTCCGAGCAGTACTTC
>13|few|-|TRBV19|TRBJ1-5
CASSPGAGKPQHF
TGTGCCAGTAGCCCAGGGGCAGGAAAGCCCCAGCATTTT
>14|few|-|TRBV28|TRBJ2-3
CASRAGLRTDTQYF
TGTGCCAGCCGGGCGGGACTCCGCACAGATACGCAGTATTTT
>15|many|TRBD2|TRBV3-1|TRBJ2-7
CASSNGLAGVYEQYF
TGTGCCAGCAGCAACGGACTAGCGGGAGTATACGAGCAGTACTTC
>13|many|TRBD1|TRBV9|TRBJ1-2
CASSRDRAYGYTF
TGTGCCAGCAGTAGGGACAGGGCCTATGGCTACACCTTC
>14|many|-|TRBV6-4|TRBJ2-3
CASSPSAEADTQYF
TGTGCCAGCAGTCCGTCAGCGGAGGCAGATACGCAGTATTTT
>17|-|TRBD2|TRBV6-9|TRBJ2-5
CASSYPRLAGDLETQYF
TGTGCCAGCAGTTATCCTCGACTAGCGGGAGATTTAGAGACCCAGTACTTC